Given below is one TCR beta chain in context. What antigen it recognizes has not been identified. One end of the junction is discordant with germline, which a read error may explain. This record comes from a study of shared clonotypes between healthy human individuals (dated by TCRdb to about 2020). Notes on the research overall: The cohort included three men and a couple of women between 18 and 49 years of age. Between about 0.8 and 9.5 billion PBMCs per donor were obtained by leukapheresis. For each donor, CD4 naive and CD4 memory were each given three plates, CD8 naive was given two plates, and CD8 memory was given one plate. Libraries were prepared and TCR repertoires were sequenced by different laboratories using diverse techniques, in order to increase sequencing depth and limit assay-specific biases. The study deeply sequenced blood TCR repertoires of about 5 healthy adults to estimate repertoire size and the extent of clonotype sharing between individuals.

Donors were healthy HIV-negative adults with no recently reported acute infections or vaccinations. Only Caucasian adults living in Nashville, Tennessee, USA were represented among the donors. CD4+ T cells were enriched by magnetic negative selection; naive cells were then positively selected on CD45RA, and the negative fraction formed the memory subset. After blood collection by leukapheresis, PBMCs were isolated using Ficoll-Histopaque density gradient centrifugation and then cryopreserved in the vapor phase of liquid nitrogen. Analytical flow cytometry was used to check the purity and quantity of every magnetically sorted T cell population. Genomic DNA was isolated from every sorted fraction and measured by UV absorbance on a Nanodrop 2000c. Broad study findings and their caveats: Sampling was restricted to blood, and TCR repertoires in tissues likely differ from the TCR repertoires found in blood. Larger estimated clonotype richness was generally found for naive subsets than for memory subsets. Around 5% of naive CD4, approximately 3.7% of naive CD8, approximately 2.2% of memory CD4, and approximately 0.4% of memory CD8 clonotypes were shared across four donors. Rarefaction of sorted-subset datasets indicated incomplete sequencing despite the large sequencing depth. Because the study included a small number of donors, the genetic and exposure-history diversity represented was limited. Clonotypes shared by all four sorted-subset donors showed higher generation probabilities than non-shared clonotypes. Pairwise subsampling led to the expectation that sequencing depth would affect the degree of clonotype sharing among donors.

Using the deep immunoSEQ assay, TCR CDR3 regions were amplified from genomic DNA by multiplex PCR. Genomic DNA extracted from each cell subset was distributed evenly over all wells of several immunoSEQ 96-well plates, and each plate served as one replicate. For sorted subsets, approximately 200 ng of genomic DNA, equivalent to roughly 30,000 T cell genomes, went into each replicate PCR. The purified libraries were quantified using a Qubit 3.0 fluorometer, sized with a Bioanalyzer 2100, and then quantified again using the KAPA Library Quantification kit. Every immunoSEQ 96-well plate was sequenced on a separate single-read 150-cycle Illumina NextSeq 550 flow cell. The authors' analysis ran thus. The immunoSEQ output contained only junctional sequences without quality scores, so filtering could not match that applied to full-length reads. To assign V/J genes and CDR3, sequences were annotated against IMGT germline references using PyIR, a Python wrapper for IgBLAST v1.9. Reads were filtered out if the reads had weak V/J assignments (E-value above 1e-6), no CDR3, stop codons, out-of-frame junctions, or ambiguous translated residues. A V3J clonotype was defined by an identical inferred V gene, J gene, and CDR3 amino acid sequence. The percentage overlap between two repertoires was calculated by dividing the number of shared unique clonotypes by the size of the smaller repertoire. RTK rarefaction, the Chao1 estimator, and Recon v2.1 estimates of unobserved clonotypes were used to assess repertoire richness. OLGA was used to compute generation probabilities for all TCRbeta clonotypes that the gDNA method yielded from a handful of donors. This immuneACCESS table, as held by TCRdb, lists in-frame sequences with V and J called but not all clones. Of the missing ones, under half trace to an unresolved V gene in checked studies; the others have no known cause. V and J calls and clone size come straight from that table; D and trimming were deduced from the DNA. The sample table lists millions of clones, 85% to 95% of them with a count of one. 0.39% of the sample belongs to the ten largest clones.

The CDR3, from cysteine to phenylalanine, totals 14 residues. CDR3 DNA only is kept here, 42 bases in frame from base 1. Looking up the germline V gene (reference sequence) yields CDR1 SEHNR and CDR2 FQNEAQ. Sample: naive CD4+ T cells from PBMCs. Interpreted using the paper, the cell subset or site label stands for: CD45RA+ positively selected. This receptor was taken from a young man in good health. Some clones in this sample may be carry-over from other donors' samples. The chain employs TRBV7-9 and TRBJ2-1, with the D gene call left open. The CDR3 has the sequence CASSLELGGDEQFF. The nucleotide sequence is TGTGCCAGCAGTTTAGAGCTGGGTGGGGATGAGCAGTTCTTC.